Below are 29 T cell receptor beta chains sequenced from a single sample in a study of blood T cell repertoires in COVID-19. TCRdb's copy holds only in-frame clones and misses some; the assay was immunoSEQ multiplex PCR. The table records about 71,000 clones, 82% of them present only once. Sequencing used peripheral blood. These receptors came from a woman of 80 years or more with acute or convalescent COVID-19.

The V call is TRBV20-1, the J call TRBJ1-6, with TRBD1 as a possible D gene (5 bases). This CDR3 contains 11 residues. The germline gives CDR1 DFQATT, CDR2 SNEGSKA (reference sequence). Trimming left V 0 bases short and J 14 bases short, with 8 bases between. The CDR3 sequence: CSARDSGALHF. CDR3 bases: TGCAGTGCTAGAGATTCGGGGGCCCTCCACTTT.

The J gene is TRBJ1-3, the V gene TRBV28, with TRBD1 matching 7 bases. CDR3 length equals 16 residues. Germline V gene data show CDR1 as MDHEN and CDR2 as SYDVKM. Trimming cost V 5 bases and J 0 bases; bases outside gene matches: 7. The CDR3 bases are TGTGCCAGCAGTCGGACAGGCTGGGACTCTGGAAACACCATATATTTT. Residues: CASSRTGWDSGNTIYF. Variable domain in full (rest from reference TRBV28 and TRBJ1-3): DVKVTQSSRYLVKRTGEKVFLECVQDMDHENMFWYRQDPGLGLRLIYFSYDVKMKEKGDIPEGYSVSREKKERFSLILESASTNQTSMYLCASSRTGWDSGNTIYFGEGSWLTVV.

The chain uses TRBV14 and TRBJ2-3, with D maybe TRBD2 (7 bases). Trimming removed 1 base from V and 2 bases from J, with 19 bases in between. CDR3 length equals 18 residues. Germline V gene sequence: CDR1 SGHDN, CDR2 FVKESK. The CDR3 sequence is CASSQVAGGRTTTDTQYF. In DNA form, the CDR3 reads TGTGCCAGCAGCCAAGTCGCCGGGGGGCGGACAACCACAGATACGCAGTATTTT.

The genes are TRBV19 and TRBJ2-5; 11 bases line up with TRBD2. The CDR3 loop spans 15 amino acids. Trimming at V came to 4 bases and at J to 5 bases, leaving 6 bases not matched to a gene. Germline V lookup: CDR1 LNHDA, CDR2 SQIVND (reference sequence). CDR3 loop: CASSTSLAGVETQYF. DNA for the CDR3: TGTGCCAGTAGTACCTCACTAGCGGGAGTGGAGACCCAGTACTTC.

This clone was observed a few times. This CDR3 is CASQTGADNEQFF. CDR3 nucleotides: TGCGCCAGCCAAACGGGAGCGGACAATGAGCAGTTCTTC. The chain recombines TRBV5-1 with TRBJ2-1, with D perhaps matching TRBD2 (6 bases). The germline V gene encodes CDR1 SGHRS and CDR2 YFSETQ. This CDR3 contains 13 residues. V lost 7 bases, J lost 5 bases, and 13 bases lay in between. Variable domain in full (rest from reference TRBV5-1 and TRBJ2-1): KAGVTQTPRYLIKTRGQQVTLSCSPISGHRSVSWYQQTPGQGLQFLFEYFSETQRNKGNFPGRFSGRQFSNSRSEMNVSTLELGDSALYLCASQTGADNEQFFGPGTRLTVL.

J is TRBJ2-1 and V is TRBV19, with 8 bases aligning to TRBD2. V was pared by 7 bases and J by 5 bases, with 7 bases of the junction left unmatched. Germline loops: CDR1 LNHDA, CDR2 SQIVND (reference sequence). This CDR3 spans 14 amino acids. CDR3 bases: TGTGCCAGTACCACGGGGGGGATTCACAATGAGCAGTTCTTC. Translating gives CASTTGGIHNEQFF.

The J gene is TRBJ2-2, the V gene TRBV12-3 or TRBV12-4; D possibly corresponds to TRBD1 (6 bases). V lost 6 bases, J lost 8 bases, and 13 bases lay in between. This CDR3 is 13 amino acids long. The CDR3 DNA is TGTGCCAGCAGGGGGGCTGGTGTGGGGGAGCTGTTTTTT. Protein product: CASRGAGVGELFF.

The chain couples TRBV5-6 to TRBJ2-7, with TRBD1 as a possible D gene (6 bases). The length of the CDR3 is 13 residues. Germline lookup yields CDR1 SGHDT and CDR2 YYEEEE. Trimming removed 4 bases from V and 0 bases from J, with 8 bases in between. The CDR3 protein is CASSMGHSYEQYF. The CDR3 DNA reads as TGTGCCAGCAGCATGGGACACTCCTACGAGCAGTACTTC.

This clone was counted between two and nine times. This chain connects TRBV19 to TRBJ1-2; D is perhaps TRBD1 (5 bases). The CDR3 is 14 amino acids. Germline V lookup: CDR1 LNHDA, CDR2 SQIVND (reference sequence). Trimming removed 3 bases at V and 7 bases at J, with 15 bases between. The CDR3 DNA sequence: TGTGCCAGTAGTATCTGGCAGGGACTGCGTGGCTACACCTTC. Translation gives CASSIWQGLRGYTF.

The CDR3 protein is CASTCRVAYNEQFF. Here the CDR3 DNA reads TGCGCCAGCACCTGCAGGGTAGCCTACAATGAGCAGTTCTTC. The chain employs TRBV10-1 and TRBJ2-1, with TRBD1 as a possible D gene (5 bases). CDR1 WNHNN and CDR2 SYGVQD come from the germline V gene (reference sequence). This CDR3 comprises 14 residues. V gave up 7 bases and J gave up 2 bases, with 12 bases separating them.

This clone occurred a few times. The rearrangement uses TRBV6-1 and TRBJ2-6, with D unresolved. CDR3 length equals 16 residues. V was pared by 1 base and J by 0 bases, with 7 bases between. CDR1 and CDR2 (germline): MNHNS, SASEGT. In nucleotides, the CDR3 is TGTGCCAGCAGTGAAGTCGGCGGCTCTGGGGCCAACGTCCTGACTTTC. Translation gives CASSEVGGSGANVLTF.

The V call is TRBV1, the J call TRBJ2-7; TRBD2 is taken as the D call from the table, unchecked against the DNA. TRBV1 is a pseudogene locus. This CDR3 has 18 residues. Here the CDR3 DNA reads TGCACCAGCACCGCAGGGACTAGCGGGAGTACCCCCAACTACGAGCAGTACTTC. This gives the protein CTSTAGTSGSTPNYEQYF.

The gene calls are TRBV7-9 and TRBJ2-7; 10 bases agree with TRBD1. The CDR3 is made up of 16 amino acids. V lost 2 bases, J lost 5 bases, and 9 bases stayed unmatched. Germline V gene lookup returns CDR1 SEHNR and CDR2 FQNEAQ (reference sequence). CDR3 protein: CASSLIRGQGVDEQYF. For the CDR3, the DNA is TGTGCCAGCAGCTTAATACGAGGACAGGGGGTAGACGAGCAGTACTTC.

This clone was observed many times. V usage is TRBV5-1 and J usage is TRBJ1-5; D uncertain. V was cut by 2 bases and J by 3 bases, with 9 bases left in between. This CDR3 has 14 residues. Germline V gives CDR1 SGHRS, CDR2 YFSETQ. CDR3: CASSLWQDNQPQHF. CDR3 nucleotides: TGCGCCAGCAGCTTATGGCAGGACAATCAGCCCCAGCATTTT.

CDR3 in DNA: TGTGCCAGCAGCTTGGACAGGGCGAGGTCACCCCTCCACTTT. It specifies CASSLDRARSPLHF. The chain employs TRBV5-6 and TRBJ1-6, with D perhaps matching TRBD1 (6 bases). The CDR3 sequence is 14 residues long. Germline lookup yields CDR1 SGHDT and CDR2 YYEEEE. V gave up 0 bases and J gave up 10 bases, with 11 bases separating them. The whole variable domain, remainder taken from reference TRBV5-6 and TRBJ1-6, is DAGVTQSPTHLIKTRGQQVTLRCSPKSGHDTVSWYQQALGQGPQFIFQYYEEEERQRGNFPDRFSGHQFPNYSSELNVNALLLGDSALYLCASSLDRARSPLHFGNGTRLTVT.

The chain couples TRBV11-3 to TRBJ2-1; D remains unclear. In germline, CDR1 is SGHNT, CDR2 YENEEA. The CDR3 contains 17 residues. V lost 4 bases to trimming and J lost 0 bases, with 16 bases between them. The DNA for the CDR3 is TGTGCCAGCAGCTCCACTTACCCGTCTAGCTCCTACAATGAGCAGTTCTTC. Residues: CASSSTYPSSSYNEQFF. Using reference TRBV11-3 and TRBJ2-1 for the parts outside the CDR3, the full variable domain is EAGVVQSPRYKIIEKKQPVAFWCNPISGHNTLYWYLQNLGQGPELLIRYENEEAVDDSQLPKDRFSAERLKGVDSTLKIQPAELGDSAVYLCASSSTYPSSSYNEQFFGPGTRLTVL.

This rearrangement joins TRBV24-1 to TRBJ1-2; tentative D call: TRBD1 (6 bases). The CDR3 has 16 residues. The ends were cut back, 5 bases at V and 4 bases at J, with 19 bases in the middle. Looked up from germline, CDR1 is KGHDR and CDR2 is SFDVKD. CDR3 nucleotide sequence: TGTGCCACCAGTGGCCTATCCCAGGGGCTCGGCTATGGCTACACCTTC. It yields the protein CATSGLSQGLGYGYTF.

The V call is TRBV30, the J call TRBJ1-2; 8 bases line up with TRBD1. The germline V gene encodes CDR1 GTSNPN and CDR2 SVGIG (reference sequence). CDR3 length equals 13 residues. With V trimmed by 8 bases and J by 2 bases, 7 bases remained unmatched. The DNA of the CDR3 is TGTGCCCTGGGGCAGGGGGCGAACTATGGCTACACCTTC. Translating it yields CALGQGANYGYTF.

The CDR3 here is CASGQGPYNSPLHF. CDR3 nucleotides: TGTGCCAGCGGACAGGGCCCCTATAATTCACCCCTCCACTTT. The chain is built from TRBV5-6 and TRBJ1-6; 8 bases fit TRBD1. This CDR3 is 14 amino acids long. V lost 7 bases and J lost 2; bases outside the gene matches: 2. The germline CDR1 and CDR2 sequences are SGHDT and YYEEEE. Looking up the rest from reference TRBV5-6 and TRBJ1-6 gives the full variable domain: DAGVTQSPTHLIKTRGQQVTLRCSPKSGHDTVSWYQQALGQGPQFIFQYYEEEERQRGNFPDRFSGHQFPNYSSELNVNALLLGDSALYLCASGQGPYNSPLHFGNGTRLTVT.

This chain connects TRBV4-3 to TRBJ2-7, with D possibly TRBD2 on 5 matching bases. V dropped 1 base and J dropped 0 bases, with 10 bases sitting between them. CDR3 length: 15 amino acids. Germline CDR1 is LGHNA and CDR2 is YSLEER. The CDR3 nucleotides read TGCGCCAGCAGCCAAGCTAGTGGGAGCTCCTACGAGCAGTACTTC. Protein sequence: CASSQASGSSYEQYF.

The chain employs TRBV7-2 and TRBJ1-4, with TRBD1 matching over 8 bases. Germline V lookup: CDR1 SGHTA, CDR2 FQGNSA. The ends lost 5 bases at V and 3 bases at J; junction bases unmatched: 5. The length of the CDR3 is 15 residues. This chain's CDR3 is CASSAQDRANEKLFF. CDR3 nucleotides: TGTGCCAGCAGCGCTCAGGACAGGGCTAATGAAAAACTGTTTTTT.

This sequence joins TRBV12-3 or TRBV12-4 and TRBJ1-5, with D possibly TRBD1 on 6 matching bases. V was shortened by 5 bases and J by 8 bases, with 13 bases between the two germline ends. This CDR3 is 13 amino acids long. The CDR3 loop reads CASSTTGWEPQHF. CDR3 coding DNA: TGTGCCAGCAGTACCACAGGGTGGGAGCCCCAGCATTTT.

The V and J genes are TRBV4-3 and TRBJ1-6, with a weak D call TRBD1 (6 bases). Trimming removed 1 base at V and 7 bases at J, with 11 bases between. Germline V gene lookup returns CDR1 LGHNA and CDR2 YSLEER. The CDR3 covers 15 residues. This CDR3 is CASSQAQGPNSPLHF. CDR3 in DNA: TGCGCCAGCAGCCAAGCACAGGGACCGAATTCACCCCTCCACTTT.

This chain connects TRBV5-1 to TRBJ1-4; the D gene is possibly TRBD1 (6 bases). Trimming shortened V by 1 base and J by 3 bases, and 10 bases separated the two germline ends. CDR3 length equals 15 residues. Per germline, CDR1 SGHRS and CDR2 YFSETQ. The CDR3: CASSLSGGSNEKLFF. The CDR3 nucleotides are TGCGCCAGCAGCTTGTCGGGGGGCTCTAATGAAAAACTGTTTTTT.

The chain recombines TRBV29-1 with TRBJ2-7; perhaps TRBD1 as D (5 bases). Trimming shortened V by 2 bases and J by 2 bases, and 13 bases separated the two germline ends. CDR3 size: 14 residues. CDR1 SQVTM and CDR2 ANQGSEA come from the germline V gene. CDR3 in DNA: TGCAGCGTTGAAAATAGGCAGGGTCCCTACGAGCAGTACTTC. It encodes CSVENRQGPYEQYF.

The chain combines TRBV5-1 with TRBJ1-5; no definite D call. There are 14 residues in the CDR3. Germline lookup yields CDR1 SGHRS and CDR2 YFSETQ. The V gene lost 4 bases and the J gene lost 7 bases, with 15 bases spanning the gap. The CDR3 nucleotides read TGCGCCAGCAGCCCAGGACCGCGCGGGCAGCCCCAGCATTTT. Translated, it gives CASSPGPRGQPQHF. Drawing the rest from reference TRBV5-1 and TRBJ1-5, the complete variable domain is KAGVTQTPRYLIKTRGQQVTLSCSPISGHRSVSWYQQTPGQGLQFLFEYFSETQRNKGNFPGRFSGRQFSNSRSEMNVSTLELGDSALYLCASSPGPRGQPQHFGDGTRLSIL.

V is TRBV25-1 and J is TRBJ2-7; TRBD2 matches 8 bases. CDR1 MGHDK and CDR2 SYGVNS come from the germline V gene. The CDR3 consists of 13 residues. With 10 bases clipped from V and 2 bases from J, the junction kept 7 bases outside the gene matches. This CDR3 reads CATRGGPTYEQYF. The CDR3 DNA reads TGTGCCACACGGGGGGGGCCGACCTACGAGCAGTACTTC.

The chain combines TRBV6-5 with TRBJ1-1, with 7 bases aligning to TRBD1. Unmatched junction bases numbered 8, after V lost 6 bases and J lost 4 bases. The germline gives CDR1 MNHEY, CDR2 SVGAGI. The CDR3 spans 14 residues. CDR3 sequence (DNA): TGTGCCAGCAGCTACACAGGGGCAGGCACTGAAGCTTTCTTT. This encodes CASSYTGAGTEAFF.

The chain employs TRBV7-9 and TRBJ2-7; 9 bases are a match to TRBD1. Losses at the gene ends were 5 bases for V and 5 bases for J; bases not matched to a gene: 16. Germline V gene sequence: CDR1 SEHNR, CDR2 FQNEAQ (reference sequence). The CDR3 is 17 amino acids. The CDR3 protein is CASSTRPGTGIGNEQYF. The CDR3 nucleotides read TGTGCCAGCAGCACACGTCCCGGGACAGGGATTGGGAACGAGCAGTACTTC. Using reference TRBV7-9 and TRBJ2-7 for the parts outside the CDR3, the full variable domain is DTGVSQNPRHKITKRGQNVTFRCDPISEHNRLYWYRQTLGQGPEFLTYFQNEAQLEKSRLLSDRFSAERPKGSFSTLEIQRTEQGDSAMYLCASSTRPGTGIGNEQYFGPGTRLTVT.